The sample holds many counts of the clone carrying this TCR beta chain. What it recognizes is unknown. CDR3 length: 13 amino acids. V was clipped by 6 bases and J by 5 bases, with 10 bases between them. The germline CDR1 and CDR2 sequences are LNHDA and SQIVND (reference sequence). For each of two time points, an approximately 6-milliliter draw of peripheral blood was taken. The data were taken from a study of prognosis after radiotherapy for stage I lung cancer. Study overall: In total, around 13 men and 6 women took part as patients, aged about 50 to 84 with a median of roughly 70 years. Over five patients had squamous cell carcinoma and around eleven had adenocarcinoma.

It was by two-round multiplex PCR that TCR beta CDR3 was amplified from genomic DNA. Gene-specific primers for each TRBV and TRBJ gene drove first-round PCR. MiXCR, applied by TCRdb to the multiplex PCR reads, yields one record per CDR3 protein. The repertoire includes more than 13,000 distinct CDR3 sequences, 30% of them detected once, and 10% to 15% sits in the top ten. Whole-study results and caveats: Some TCR clones were expanded. Whether these clones were tumor-specific was not determined.

The chain recombines TRBV19 with TRBJ1-4; D unclear. The clonotype originates from a donor aged 50 or older with non-small cell lung cancer. The sequencing used PBMCs, collected before or after stereotactic body radiation therapy (not recorded which). The CDR3 is CASSPGYNEKLFF. DNA of the CDR3: TGTGCCAGTAGCCCGGGGTACAATGAAAAACTGTTTTTT.